This T cell receptor beta chain was identified in a study of CD8 T cells in ankylosing spondylitis. Trimming stripped 1 base from V and 0 bases from J, with 9 bases between. CDR3 size: 16 residues. CDR1 is MGHRA, CDR2 YSYEKL, per germline. TCRdb redid the calling of the 5' RACE reads with MiXCR, one entry per CDR3 protein. The sample holds around 250,000 distinct CDR3 sequences, 18% seen once. The sample comprised blood, either unsorted or a sorted T cell fraction (not recorded which). The receptor's source is a male donor with ankylosing spondylitis or in good health (not recorded which). The chain joins TRBV4-1 to TRBJ1-4, with TRBD1 as a possible D gene (5 bases). CDR3 sequence reads: CASSQGWGSTNEKLFF. The CDR3 DNA reads TGCGCCAGCAGCCAAGGGTGGGGGTCAACTAATGAAAAACTGTTTTTT.